The clone carrying this TCR beta chain was picked up a small number of times. The antigen is not known. This CDR3 has 15 amino acids. Germline V lookup: CDR1 SGHVS, CDR2 FQNEAQ. The V gene lost 7 bases and the J gene lost 8 bases, with 21 bases spanning the gap. The sample is drawn from a study of T cell repertoires in cytomegalovirus infection. One entry per CDR3 protein, called by TCRdb with MiXCR from the reads. The table lists fewer than 350,000 distinct CDR3 sequences, about a sixth of them singletons. Whole-study findings and limits: What dominated the ex vivo response were HLA-C-restricted CMV-specific TCR beta clonotypes.

The receptor's source is a human donor in good health (CMV status not recorded). Some clones in this sample may be carry-over from other donors' samples. The sample was PBMCs. The chain is built from TRBV7-8 and TRBJ2-1, with D tentatively TRBD1 (6 bases). CDR3 coding DNA: TGTGCCAGCACCCTAACTCCCCAGGGGACGCATGAGCAGTTCTTC. Protein product: CASTLTPQGTHEQFF. The whole variable domain, remainder taken from reference TRBV7-8 and TRBJ2-1, is GAGVSQSPRYKVAKRGQDVALRCDPISGHVSLFWYQQALGQGPEFLTYFQNEAQLDKSGLPSDRFFAERPEGSVSTLKIQRTQQEDSAVYLCASTLTPQGTHEQFFGPGTRLTVL.